The 22 T cell receptor beta chains reported below all come from one sample, sequenced in a study of memory CD4+ T cells and cytomegalovirus serostatus. The sort gate was single viable CD3+CD4+CD8-CD45RO+ cells for memory CD4+ T cells. Here immunoSEQ multiplex PCR was the method, and the copy in TCRdb shows in-frame clones only, minus some. The sample shows approximately 42,000 clones, around 80% of them seen only once. Material for sequencing was memory CD4+ T cells from blood. These receptors all come from an adult in good health and CMV-seronegative.

This clone was counted a few times. The chain links TRBV10-3 to TRBJ1-3, with 7 positions matching TRBD1. V dropped 8 bases and J dropped 2; count of bases not matched to a gene: 6. The CDR3 has 14 amino acids. CDR1 and CDR2 (germline): ENHRY, SYGVKD. The CDR3 nucleotides read TGTGCCATCGGGGTACAGGGGCCTGGAAACACCATATATTTT. Amino acid sequence: CAIGVQGPGNTIYF.

This chain connects TRBV5-1 to TRBJ2-7; TRBD1 matches 9 bases. This CDR3 spans 14 amino acids. Germline-derived CDR1 and CDR2 are SGHRS and YFSETQ. Trimming removed 0 bases from V and 3 bases from J; junction bases left unmatched: 1. The CDR3 region is CASSLDRGHYEQYF. CDR3 nucleotides: TGCGCCAGCAGCTTGGACAGGGGGCACTACGAGCAGTACTTC. The variable domain in full, with the rest retrieved from reference TRBV5-1 and TRBJ2-7, is KAGVTQTPRYLIKTRGQQVTLSCSPISGHRSVSWYQQTPGQGLQFLFEYFSETQRNKGNFPGRFSGRQFSNSRSEMNVSTLELGDSALYLCASSLDRGHYEQYFGPGTRLTVT.

This clone has only one observation. This chain links TRBV11-2 with TRBJ1-6; D possibly corresponds to TRBD1 (6 bases). Germline CDR1 is SGHAT and CDR2 is FQNNGV. CDR3 length: 14 amino acids. Trimming pared 5 bases from V and 4 bases from J, leaving 9 bases between. CDR3 sequence (DNA): TGTGCCAGCAGCCTAGGACAGTATAATTCACCCCTCCACTTT. As protein: CASSLGQYNSPLHF.

V and J are TRBV20-1 and TRBJ2-7; no clear D. The V gene's germline CDR1 is DFQATT and CDR2 SNEGSKA (reference sequence). V shed 4 bases and J shed 4 bases, with 8 bases lying between them. The CDR3 spans 11 residues. The CDR3 bases are TGCAGTGCTAAAAAAGCTTACGAGCAGTACTTC. Translated: CSAKKAYEQYF.

This clone was detected once. This chain connects TRBV5-6 to TRBJ2-1, with D uncertain. The CDR3 is made up of 12 amino acids. Trimming removed 1 base at V and 4 bases at J, with 3 bases between. CDR1 is SGHDT, CDR2 YYEEEE, per germline. The CDR3 DNA reads TGTGCCAGCAGCTTGCCTTACAATGAGCAGTTCTTC. Its protein is CASSLPYNEQFF.

The rearrangement uses TRBV19 and TRBJ2-2, with no clear D. Germline values: CDR1 LNHDA, CDR2 SQIVND (reference sequence). Trimming stripped 6 bases from V and 5 bases from J, with 13 bases between. There are 14 residues in the CDR3. The CDR3 DNA is TGTGCCAGTAGACGGGTCCCTAAGACCGGGGAGCTGTTTTTT. It yields the protein CASRRVPKTGELFF.

The chain uses TRBV18 and TRBJ1-1; D is unresolved. V was cut by 3 bases and J by 1 base, with 9 bases left in between. Per the germline V gene, CDR1 is KGHSH and CDR2 is LQKENI. The CDR3 sequence is 14 residues long. The CDR3 DNA follows: TGTGCCAGCTCACCTGAAGGGTCGAACACTGAAGCTTTCTTT. Protein: CASSPEGSNTEAFF.

The rearrangement links TRBV7-6 to TRBJ1-4, with TRBD1 matching 7 bases. V dropped 2 bases and J dropped 3; count of bases not matched to a gene: 12. Germline lookup yields CDR1 SGHVS and CDR2 FNYEAQ. This CDR3 is 18 amino acids long. CDR3 amino acids: CASSLPPRETGSNEKLFF. The CDR3 nucleotides are TGTGCCAGCAGCTTACCACCGCGGGAGACAGGGTCTAATGAAAAACTGTTTTTT.

This clone came up once. This chain connects TRBV18 to TRBJ2-1, with D possibly TRBD1 on 6 matching bases. CDR1 KGHSH and CDR2 LQKENI come from the germline V gene. This CDR3 has 12 amino acids. V lost 4 bases to trimming and J lost 9 bases, with 10 bases between them. For the CDR3, the DNA is TGTGCCAGCTCACTTAACAGGGCTGAGCAGTTCTTC. This encodes CASSLNRAEQFF.

This chain's CDR3 is CATGTPRGWNTGELFF. The CDR3 nucleotides read TGTGCCACTGGTACGCCTAGGGGCTGGAACACCGGGGAGCTGTTTTTT. V and J are TRBV15 and TRBJ2-2; a weak D match, TRBD1 (5 bases). The CDR3 is 16 residues long. Between the trimmed V and J ends, which lost 9 bases and 1 base, there was a span of 18 bases. Per germline, CDR1 LNHNV and CDR2 YYDKDF (reference sequence).

The J gene is TRBJ2-1, the V gene TRBV13, with 13 bases aligning to TRBD2. Germline loops: CDR1 PRHDT, CDR2 FYEKMQ (reference sequence). CDR3 size: 15 residues. V was clipped by 0 bases and J by 7 bases; unmatched bases: 0. This CDR3 reads CASSLGGLAGNEQFF. CDR3 DNA: TGTGCCAGCAGCTTAGGGGGACTAGCGGGGAATGAGCAGTTCTTC.

The V gene is TRBV4-3, the J gene TRBJ2-1, with TRBD1 matching over 8 bases. Per germline, CDR1 LGHNA and CDR2 YSLEER. CDR3 length: 15 amino acids. V gave up 1 base and J gave up 9 bases; unmatched junction bases: 8. CDR3 amino acids: CASSQALDRGFEQFF. DNA for the CDR3: TGCGCCAGCAGCCAAGCCCTCGACAGGGGTTTTGAGCAGTTCTTC.

The chain employs TRBV6-1 and TRBJ2-7; D is ambiguous. The CDR3 is 13 amino acids. The germline V and J ends were trimmed by 2 bases and 3 bases, with 8 bases remaining between them. Germline CDR1 MNHNS, CDR2 SASEGT. CDR3 amino acids: CASSENLGYEQYF. The CDR3 DNA is TGTGCCAGCAGTGAAAATCTAGGCTACGAGCAGTACTTC.

The chain is built from TRBV7-9 and TRBJ2-2; weak D call: TRBD1 (6 bases). The V end was cut by 2 bases, the J end by 1 base, with 14 bases between. The CDR3 totals 17 residues. Germline CDR1 reads SEHNR; CDR2 reads FQNEAQ (reference sequence). CDR3 sequence (DNA): TGTGCCAGCAGCTTATTGGGGGCCCGACTGAACACCGGGGAGCTGTTTTTT. Translated: CASSLLGARLNTGELFF.

This clone was seen a single time. This chain connects TRBV2 to TRBJ2-1, with 10 bases identical to TRBD2. The junction had 2 bases not matched to a gene; V was cut back by 7 bases and J by 2 bases. This CDR3 region has 14 residues. Germline V gives CDR1 SNHLY, CDR2 FYNNEI. The CDR3 DNA sequence: TGTGCCAGCATAGCGGGAGGCACCTACAATGAGCAGTTCTTC. Amino acid sequence: CASIAGGTYNEQFF.

The CDR3 spells CASSSRDSPETQYF. Here the CDR3 DNA reads TGTGCCAGTAGTTCCCGAGACAGCCCAGAGACCCAGTACTTC. The chain couples TRBV19 to TRBJ2-5; TRBD1 is a possible D gene (5 bases). The ends were cut back, 5 bases at V and 4 bases at J, with 14 bases in the middle. The length of the CDR3 is 14 residues. CDR1 is LNHDA and CDR2 is SQIVND in the germline V gene (reference sequence).

V and J are TRBV5-1 and TRBJ1-3, with unresolved D. The CDR3 covers 15 residues. Trimming took off 4 bases at V and 0 bases at J, with 11 bases between the two ends. Germline CDR1 and CDR2: SGHRS and YFSETQ. CDR3 bases: TGCGCCAGCAGCCTACCGTTACCCTCTGGAAACACCATATATTTT. Protein product: CASSLPLPSGNTIYF.

The gene calls are TRBV5-6 and TRBJ2-1; TRBD2 agrees at 11 bases. The CDR3 consists of 15 residues. J lost 7 bases, V lost 1 base, and 4 bases had no gene match. Germline V CDR1 and CDR2: SGHDT, YYEEEE. For the CDR3, the DNA is TGTGCCAGCAGCTTGTTAACTAGCGGGAGAAATGAGCAGTTCTTC. It specifies CASSLLTSGRNEQFF.

The J gene is TRBJ1-1, the V gene TRBV4-1; 8 bases fit TRBD1. V lost 3 bases and J lost 0; bases outside the gene matches: 21. Looked up from germline, CDR1 is MGHRA and CDR2 is YSYEKL. This CDR3 contains 21 residues. The CDR3 reads CASSQDRQGKLVNPMNTEAFF. The CDR3 DNA reads TGCGCCAGCAGCCAGGACCGACAGGGGAAGCTGGTAAACCCCATGAACACTGAAGCTTTCTTT.

This clone appeared a single time. The gene calls are TRBV19 and TRBJ1-5, with D perhaps TRBD1 (6 bases). The V end was cut by 5 bases, the J end by 5 bases, with 19 bases between. There are 16 residues in the CDR3. Germline V gene data show CDR1 as LNHDA and CDR2 as SQIVND (reference sequence). In DNA form, the CDR3 reads TGTGCCAGTAGTCCCCGACAGGCGGAGGTGGATCAGCCCCAGCATTTT. Amino acid sequence: CASSPRQAEVDQPQHF.

The chain combines TRBV30 with TRBJ2-3; no clear D gene. Per germline, CDR1 GTSNPN and CDR2 SVGIG (reference sequence). The CDR3 contains 12 residues. V was shortened by 0 bases and J by 6 bases, with 7 bases between the two germline ends. The CDR3 DNA is TGTGCCTGGAGTGTCAAAGGGGATACGCAGTATTTT. Translating it yields CAWSVKGDTQYF.

This clone turned up a few times. The chain combines TRBV19 with TRBJ2-1, with a weak D call TRBD1 (8 bases). The CDR3 is made up of 14 amino acids. V lost 7 bases and J 8 bases, leaving 18 bases between the germline ends. Germline V lookup: CDR1 LNHDA, CDR2 SQIVND (reference sequence). The CDR3, as DNA: TGTGCCAGTACCCCGGAACAGGGGGGGTATGAGCAGTTCTTC. It yields the protein CASTPEQGGYEQFF. The variable domain in full, completed from reference TRBV19 and TRBJ2-1, reads DGGITQSPKYLFRKEGQNVTLSCEQNLNHDAMYWYRQDPGQGLRLIYYSQIVNDFQKGDIAEGYSVSREKKESFPLTVTSAQKNPTAFYLCASTPEQGGYEQFFGPGTRLTVL.